This TCR beta chain appears in the sequencing data of a study of T cell repertoires in cytomegalovirus infection. Study in general: Researchers turned to recently identified HLA-C-restricted CMV epitopes as well as well-studied HLA-B-restricted ones. A matching HLA type, together with CMV infection, was signaled by public TCR beta signatures.

One entry per CDR3 protein, called by TCRdb with MiXCR from the reads. The sample yields approximately 260,000 distinct CDR3 sequences, less than 25% seen once. This clonotype was recorded many times. What it binds is unknown. This CDR3 comprises 17 residues. Germline CDR1 reads SGHTA; CDR2 reads FQGNSA. V dropped 1 base and J dropped 3 bases, with 16 bases sitting between them. Whole-study results and caveats: HLA-C-restricted CMV clonotypes gave the most frequent clonotype in two of eight donors.

This sequence joins TRBV7-2 and TRBJ2-4; D is possibly TRBD2 (5 bases). The specimen was cultured PBMCs, collected from culture after CMV antigen stimulation. The clonotype originates from a human donor in good health (CMV status not recorded). Some clones in this sample may be carry-over from other donors' samples. The CDR3 bases are TGTGCCAGCAGCTTAGTCGGAGCGGCCACTGGCAAAAACATTCAGTACTTC. Its translation: CASSLVGAATGKNIQYF.